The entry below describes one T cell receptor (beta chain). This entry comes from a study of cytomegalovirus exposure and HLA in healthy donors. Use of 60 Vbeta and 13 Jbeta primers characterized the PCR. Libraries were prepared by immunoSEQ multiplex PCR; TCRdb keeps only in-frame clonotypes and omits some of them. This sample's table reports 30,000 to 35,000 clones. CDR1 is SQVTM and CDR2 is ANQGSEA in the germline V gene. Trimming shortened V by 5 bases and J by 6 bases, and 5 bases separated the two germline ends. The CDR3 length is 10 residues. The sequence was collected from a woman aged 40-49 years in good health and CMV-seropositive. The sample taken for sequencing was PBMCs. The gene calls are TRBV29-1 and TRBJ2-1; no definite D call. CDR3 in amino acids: CSVFLNEQFF. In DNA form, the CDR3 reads TGCAGCGTTTTCCTCAATGAGCAGTTCTTC.